This entry lists 31 T cell receptor beta chains sequenced from one sample in a study of blood T cell repertoires in COVID-19. The data were produced by immunoSEQ multiplex PCR, yet TCRdb's version contains in-frame clones alone and is incomplete. The sample lists almost 85,000 clones; around 89% were seen once. Sequenced sample: PBMCs or T cells enriched from blood (not recorded which). The receptors come from a woman aged 50 to 60 with acute COVID-19.

This chain uses TRBV3-1 (or the pseudogene TRBV3-2) with TRBJ2-7; D perhaps matches TRBD2 (6 bases). Germline V lookup: CDR1 LGHDT, CDR2 YNNKEL (reference sequence). Trimming stripped 3 bases from V and 3 bases from J, with 9 bases between. CDR3 length: 13 residues. The CDR3 DNA follows: TGTGCCAGCAGCCACGGAGGGCGCTACGAGCAGTACTTC. It encodes CASSHGGRYEQYF.

V usage is TRBV19 and J usage is TRBJ2-1; TRBD1 might be the D (6 bases). Germline V gene sequence: CDR1 LNHDA, CDR2 SQIVND (reference sequence). V was cut by 7 bases and J by 0 bases, with 16 bases left in between. The CDR3 has 16 residues. The CDR3 protein is CASNSRGPSSYNEQFF. CDR3 DNA sequence: TGTGCCAGTAATTCCAGGGGACCGAGCTCCTACAATGAGCAGTTCTTC.

The V gene is TRBV18, the J gene TRBJ2-7; a possible D gene is TRBD1 (6 bases). V gave up 5 bases and J gave up 6 bases, with 17 bases separating them. Germline values: CDR1 KGHSH, CDR2 LQKENI. The CDR3 is 14 residues long. The CDR3, as DNA: TGTGCCAGCTCAACGTCCGGACAGCATCGCGAGCAGTACTTC. Protein: CASSTSGQHREQYF.

The chain carries TRBV12-3 or TRBV12-4 and TRBJ2-5; D is undetermined. The V end lost 5 bases, the J end lost 4 bases, and 8 bases lay between the germline ends. This CDR3 spans 12 amino acids. The CDR3 nucleotides are TGTGCCAGCAGTCTTCCTAGAGAGACCCAGTACTTC. Its translation: CASSLPRETQYF.

The chain combines TRBV7-9 with TRBJ2-7, with 9 bases that match TRBD2. The germline gives CDR1 SEHNR, CDR2 FQNEAQ (reference sequence). With V trimmed by 5 bases and J by 2 bases, 7 bases remained unmatched. There are 15 residues in the CDR3. CDR3 amino acids: CASSHLLAGAYEQYF. In DNA form, the CDR3 reads TGTGCCAGCAGCCACCTTTTAGCGGGAGCCTACGAGCAGTACTTC.

V gene TRBV30 combines with J gene TRBJ1-1, with 7 bases matching TRBD1. V lost 3 bases and J lost 3; bases outside the gene matches: 10. Germline-derived CDR1 and CDR2 are GTSNPN and SVGIG (reference sequence). This CDR3 contains 15 residues. CDR3 sequence: CAWRKGGRGYTEAFF. Here the CDR3 DNA reads TGTGCCTGGAGGAAAGGGGGCAGGGGATACACTGAAGCTTTCTTT. The full variable domain, its missing parts supplied by reference TRBV30 and TRBJ1-1, is SQTIHQWPATLVQPVGSPLSLECTVEGTSNPNLYWYRQAAGRGLQLLFYSVGIGQISSEVPQNLSASRPQDRQFILSSKKLLLSDSGFYLCAWRKGGRGYTEAFFGQGTRLTVV.

The chain joins TRBV9 to TRBJ2-3; the D is unclear. This CDR3 has 16 amino acids. With 3 bases removed from V and 5 bases from J, the gap between germline ends came to 19 bases. CDR1 and CDR2 (germline): SGDLS, YYNGEE. For the CDR3, the DNA is TGTGCCAGCAGCGCGACACCTCCCTCGGCTGGAGATACGCAGTATTTT. It specifies CASSATPPSAGDTQYF.

This clone has only a few counts. The V call is TRBV2, the J call TRBJ2-7, with TRBD1 matching 8 bases. The CDR3 is made up of 15 amino acids. Germline V CDR1 and CDR2: SNHLY, FYNNEI. The J segment lost 2 bases and the V segment lost 4 bases, leaving 7 bases of the junction unmatched. The CDR3 DNA sequence: TGTGCCAGCAGTGGATCACAGGGGGTCCCCTACGAGCAGTACTTC. Protein: CASSGSQGVPYEQYF. The variable domain in full, completed from reference TRBV2 and TRBJ2-7, reads EPEVTQTPSHQVTQMGQEVILRCVPISNHLYFYWYRQILGQKVEFLVSFYNNEISEKSEIFDDQFSVERPDGSNFTLKIRSTKLEDSAMYFCASSGSQGVPYEQYFGPGTRLTVT.

This chain joins TRBV6-1 and TRBJ2-7; 12 bases match TRBD2. Trimming removed 3 bases from V and 0 bases from J; junction bases left unmatched: 15. The CDR3 totals 20 residues. CDR1 and CDR2 (germline): MNHNS, SASEGT. CDR3 region: CASSDRAKPSGRGSSYEQYF. The CDR3 nucleotides read TGTGCCAGCAGTGATAGGGCTAAGCCTAGCGGGAGGGGCAGCTCCTACGAGCAGTACTTC.

The rearrangement joins TRBV7-8 to TRBJ1-2; D uncertain. V was trimmed by 1 base and J by 4 bases, leaving 10 bases between them. CDR1 and CDR2 from the germline V gene are SGHVS and FQNEAQ. CDR3 size: 14 residues. CDR3 DNA: TGTGCCAGCAGCTTAGGGAGGAACGGCTATGGCTACACCTTC. Protein product: CASSLGRNGYGYTF.

Comment on this clone: At one of its ends the junction is not consistent with the germline gene, which may arise from a read error. This rearrangement joins TRBV5-8 to TRBJ2-7; the D is unclear. The CDR3 totals 12 residues. Per the germline V gene, CDR1 is SGHTS and CDR2 is YDEGEE. In DNA, the CDR3 is TGCGCCAGCAGCCCAGGTACGCACGAGCAGTACTTC. Residues: CASSPGTHEQYF.

The genes are TRBV5-1 and TRBJ2-3, with D hard to call. Trimming removed 2 bases from V and 0 bases from J, with 10 bases in between. The V gene's germline CDR1 is SGHRS and CDR2 YFSETQ. This CDR3 has 15 amino acids. CDR3: CASSLAPLSTDTQYF. The CDR3 DNA reads TGCGCCAGCAGCTTAGCGCCACTAAGCACAGATACGCAGTATTTT.

The chain is built from TRBV29-1 and TRBJ2-5; maybe TRBD2 (6 bases). The CDR3 is 18 amino acids. Germline lookup yields CDR1 SQVTM and CDR2 ANQGSEA. V was trimmed by 4 bases and J by 0 bases, leaving 24 bases between them. In nucleotides, the CDR3 is TGCAGCGTTGGGTTCGCTGGGGGACCAGCGGGTAACCAAGAGACCCAGTACTTC. Protein product: CSVGFAGGPAGNQETQYF.

The rearrangement joins TRBV3-1 (or the pseudogene TRBV3-2) to TRBJ1-4; D may be TRBD1 (5 bases). The V end was cut by 0 bases, the J end by 4 bases, with 9 bases between. Germline V lookup: CDR1 LGHDT, CDR2 YNNKEL (reference sequence). There are 15 residues in the CDR3. The CDR3: CASSQDAGLNEKLFF. CDR3 DNA: TGTGCCAGCAGCCAAGATGCGGGACTTAATGAAAAACTGTTTTTT.

The chain carries TRBV9 and TRBJ1-4; 8 nucleotides line up with TRBD1. From germline, CDR1 is SGDLS and CDR2 YYNGEE. J was trimmed by 7 bases and V by 0 bases; bases with no gene match: 5. The CDR3 runs 15 residues. CDR3 bases: TGTGCCAGCAGCGTAGATGGCAGGGGGCGTGAAAAACTGTTTTTT. Its protein is CASSVDGRGREKLFF.

The gene calls are TRBV2 and TRBJ2-5, with D possibly TRBD1 on 6 matching bases. The germline V gene encodes CDR1 SNHLY and CDR2 FYNNEI. V was trimmed by 5 bases and J by 1 base, leaving 8 bases between them. The CDR3 length is 13 residues. The CDR3 reads CASSTGIQETQYF. CDR3 sequence (DNA): TGTGCCAGCAGTACAGGGATCCAAGAGACCCAGTACTTC.

The chain recombines TRBV27 with TRBJ2-6; tentative D call: TRBD2 (6 bases). The germline V gene encodes CDR1 MNHEY and CDR2 SMNVEV (reference sequence). Deletions cut 2 bases from V and 3 bases from J, with 8 bases between. The CDR3 length is 15 residues. CDR3 in amino acids: CASSLRGIGANVLTF. CDR3 coding DNA: TGTGCCAGCAGTTTACGGGGGATTGGGGCCAACGTCCTGACTTTC.

DNA for the CDR3: TGTGCCAGCAGCTTGGACATTCGCAATCAGCCCCAGCATTTT. This sequence encodes CASSLDIRNQPQHF. The genes are TRBV5-5 and TRBJ1-5, with no clear D. The CDR3 is made up of 14 amino acids. Germline V gives CDR1 SGHKS, CDR2 YYEKEE (reference sequence). V gave up 0 bases and J gave up 2 bases, with 6 bases separating them.

V is TRBV24-1 and J is TRBJ2-2; TRBD2 might be the D (7 bases). The CDR3 loop spans 15 amino acids. Germline CDR1 is KGHDR and CDR2 is SFDVKD. The germline V and J ends were trimmed by 4 bases and 3 bases, with 11 bases remaining between them. The DNA of the CDR3 is TGTGCCACCAGTGAGGGGGGGCTAGACACCGGGGAGCTGTTTTTT. Translated, it gives CATSEGGLDTGELFF.

This rearrangement joins TRBV7-2 to TRBJ1-6; no clear D. V was cut by 1 base and J by 10 bases, with 14 bases left in between. The CDR3 contains 15 residues. Looked up from germline, CDR1 is SGHTA and CDR2 is FQGNSA. CDR3 region: CASSLVSGTGSPLHF. The CDR3 nucleotides read TGTGCCAGCAGCTTAGTTTCAGGAACTGGCTCACCCCTCCACTTT.

The chain combines TRBV19 with TRBJ1-3, with 7 bases identical to TRBD1. After removal of 7 bases from V and 0 bases from J, the junction contained 9 bases not matched to a gene. The CDR3 spans 16 residues. Germline V CDR1 and CDR2: LNHDA, SQIVND (reference sequence). Written as DNA, the CDR3 is TGTGCCAGTACCCGACAGGGTCCCTCCTCTGGAAACACCATATATTTT. Residues: CASTRQGPSSGNTIYF.

The chain uses TRBV2 and TRBJ1-1; D is perhaps TRBD1 (6 bases). Germline lookup yields CDR1 SNHLY and CDR2 FYNNEI. The CDR3 extends over 14 amino acids. The ends were cut back, 6 bases at V and 6 bases at J, with 17 bases in the middle. CDR3 in amino acids: CASRGNRESPEAFF. CDR3 DNA sequence: TGTGCCAGCAGGGGCAACAGGGAAAGTCCTGAAGCTTTCTTT. Combining the CDR3 with reference TRBV2 and TRBJ1-1 gives the whole variable domain EPEVTQTPSHQVTQMGQEVILRCVPISNHLYFYWYRQILGQKVEFLVSFYNNEISEKSEIFDDQFSVERPDGSNFTLKIRSTKLEDSAMYFCASRGNRESPEAFFGQGTRLTVV.

The J gene is TRBJ2-3, the V gene TRBV28; 9 nucleotides match TRBD2. Per the germline V gene, CDR1 is MDHEN and CDR2 is SYDVKM. The CDR3 runs 14 residues. The J segment lost 2 bases and the V segment lost 9 bases, leaving 6 bases of the junction unmatched. CDR3 in amino acids: CASGSGSLTDTQYF. The CDR3 DNA is TGTGCCAGTGGTAGCGGGAGCCTCACAGATACGCAGTATTTT.

The genes are TRBV25-1 and TRBJ2-5; 16 bases align to TRBD2. Germline assignment: CDR1 MGHDK and CDR2 SYGVNS. The CDR3 is made up of 18 amino acids. The V gene end was trimmed by 0 bases and the J gene end by 5 bases; junction bases not matched to a gene: 6. In nucleotides, the CDR3 is TGTGCCAGCAGTGAATACGGGACTAGCGGGAGGGCCAGGGAGACCCAGTACTTC. This encodes CASSEYGTSGRARETQYF.

V and J are TRBV5-1 and TRBJ1-1; D not resolved. CDR1 and CDR2 from the germline V gene are SGHRS and YFSETQ. The V and J ends lost 0 bases and 4 bases respectively, with 19 bases between them. The CDR3 runs to 17 residues. The DNA of the CDR3 is TGCGCCAGCAGCTTGGACGACATCCTCGTAGGTGGCACTGAAGCTTTCTTT. Its protein product is CASSLDDILVGGTEAFF.

The V call is TRBV5-4, the J call TRBJ1-2; the D gene is possibly TRBD1 (5 bases). Germline V gene lookup returns CDR1 SGHNT and CDR2 YYREEE (reference sequence). The V end was cut by 6 bases, the J end by 1 base, with 10 bases between. The CDR3 runs 13 residues. CDR3 in DNA: TGTGCCAGCATGCAGGACAATAACTATGGCTACACCTTC. This translates into CASMQDNNYGYTF.

The V and J genes are TRBV6-1 and TRBJ1-6, with TRBD1 as a possible D gene (6 bases). Germline CDR1 reads MNHNS; CDR2 reads SASEGT. Trimming removed 2 bases from V and 7 bases from J, with 9 bases in between. This CDR3 has 14 residues. CDR3 bases: TGTGCCAGCAGTGAAAGCCAGGGGAATTCACCCCTCCACTTT. This translates into CASSESQGNSPLHF.

A single count supports this clone. The chain employs TRBV7-8 and TRBJ2-3; 9 positions agree with TRBD2. V was pared by 2 bases and J by 5 bases, with 5 bases of the junction left unmatched. The CDR3 runs 15 residues. The germline gives CDR1 SGHVS, CDR2 FQNEAQ. The CDR3 spells CASSLWRGGQDTQYF. DNA of the CDR3: TGTGCCAGCAGCTTATGGCGGGGGGGTCAAGATACGCAGTATTTT.

The chain joins TRBV30 to TRBJ2-7, with 8 bases lining up with TRBD2. V lost 7 bases and J lost 6; bases outside the gene matches: 8. The CDR3 totals 12 residues. Germline lookup yields CDR1 GTSNPN and CDR2 SVGIG (reference sequence). DNA of the CDR3: TGTGCCTACCAGCGGGAGACGTTCGAGCAGTACTTC. As protein: CAYQRETFEQYF.

The chain combines TRBV6-2 or TRBV6-3 with TRBJ2-7; TRBD2 is a possible D gene (6 bases). With 0 bases removed from V and 2 bases from J, the gap between germline ends came to 11 bases. CDR1 MNHEY and CDR2 SVGEGT come from the germline V gene. The CDR3 spans 15 residues. The CDR3 sequence is CASSYSEGNPYEQYF. CDR3 bases: TGTGCCAGCAGTTACTCGGAGGGCAACCCCTACGAGCAGTACTTC.

The genes are TRBV29-1 and TRBJ2-3, with TRBD2 matching 8 bases. The CDR3 is made up of 14 amino acids. Germline values: CDR1 SQVTM, CDR2 ANQGSEA. The ends lost 8 bases at V and 1 base at J; junction bases unmatched: 8. The CDR3 DNA reads as TGCAGCTCCCGAGCGGGAGTGGGCACAGATACGCAGTATTTT. Its protein product is CSSRAGVGTDTQYF.